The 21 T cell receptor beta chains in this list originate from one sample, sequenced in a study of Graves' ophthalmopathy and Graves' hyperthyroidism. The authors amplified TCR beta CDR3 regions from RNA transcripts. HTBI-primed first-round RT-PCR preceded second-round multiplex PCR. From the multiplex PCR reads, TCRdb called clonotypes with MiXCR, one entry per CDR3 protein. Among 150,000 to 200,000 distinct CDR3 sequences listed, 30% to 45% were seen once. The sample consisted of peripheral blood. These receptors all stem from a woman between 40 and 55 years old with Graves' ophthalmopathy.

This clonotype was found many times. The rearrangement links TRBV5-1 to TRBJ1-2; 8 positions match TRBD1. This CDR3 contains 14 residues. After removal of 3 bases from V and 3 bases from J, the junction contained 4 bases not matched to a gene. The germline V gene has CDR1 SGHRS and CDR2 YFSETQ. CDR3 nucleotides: TGCGCCAGCAGCTCAGGACAGGGTTACTATGGCTACACCTTC. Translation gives CASSSGQGYYGYTF.

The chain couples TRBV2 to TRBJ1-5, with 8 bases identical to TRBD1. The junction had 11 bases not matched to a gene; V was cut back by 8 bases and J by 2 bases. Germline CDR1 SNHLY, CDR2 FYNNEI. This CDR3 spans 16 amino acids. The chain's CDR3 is CASEPTGGSGNQPQHF. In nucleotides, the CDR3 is TGTGCCAGCGAACCTACAGGGGGTTCGGGCAATCAGCCCCAGCATTTT.

In DNA, the CDR3 is TGTGCCAGCAGCTTAACGGCCGGAGCCTCTGGAAACACCATATATTTT. Residues: CASSLTAGASGNTIYF. This chain joins TRBV7-2 and TRBJ1-3; D not certain. Germline loops: CDR1 SGHTA, CDR2 FQGNSA. V was pared by 2 bases and J by 0 bases, with 11 bases between. The CDR3 has 16 residues.

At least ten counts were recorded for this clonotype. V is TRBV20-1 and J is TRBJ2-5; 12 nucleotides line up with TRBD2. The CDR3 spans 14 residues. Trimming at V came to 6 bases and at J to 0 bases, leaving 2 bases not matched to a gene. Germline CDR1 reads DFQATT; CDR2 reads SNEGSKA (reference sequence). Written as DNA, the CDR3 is TGCAGTGCAACTAGCGGGGGGCACCAAGAGACCCAGTACTTC. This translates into CSATSGGHQETQYF.

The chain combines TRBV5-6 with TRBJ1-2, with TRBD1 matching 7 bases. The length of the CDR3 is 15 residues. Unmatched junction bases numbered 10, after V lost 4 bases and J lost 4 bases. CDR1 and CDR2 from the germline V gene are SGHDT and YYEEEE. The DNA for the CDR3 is TGTGCCAGCAGCGGAAGGGGGCAAGTTAGCTATGGCTACACCTTC. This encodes CASSGRGQVSYGYTF.

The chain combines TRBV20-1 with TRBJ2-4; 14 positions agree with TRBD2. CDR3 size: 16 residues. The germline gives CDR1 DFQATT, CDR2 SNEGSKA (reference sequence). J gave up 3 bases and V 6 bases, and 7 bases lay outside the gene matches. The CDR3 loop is CSALGLAGGDKNIQYF. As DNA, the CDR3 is TGCAGTGCCCTCGGACTAGCGGGGGGTGACAAAAACATTCAGTACTTC.

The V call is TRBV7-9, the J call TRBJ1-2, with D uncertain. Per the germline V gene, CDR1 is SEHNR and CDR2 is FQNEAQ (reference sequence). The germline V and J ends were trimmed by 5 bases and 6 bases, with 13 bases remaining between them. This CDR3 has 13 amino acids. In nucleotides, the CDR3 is TGTGCCAGCAGCCCCATCCTTGGAGATGGCTACACCTTC. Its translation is CASSPILGDGYTF.

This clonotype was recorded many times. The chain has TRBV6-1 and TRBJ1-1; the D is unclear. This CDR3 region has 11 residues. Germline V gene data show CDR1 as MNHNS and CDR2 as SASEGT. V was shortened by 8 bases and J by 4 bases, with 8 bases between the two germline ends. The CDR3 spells CASLGSTEAFF. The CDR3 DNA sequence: TGTGCCAGCCTTGGAAGCACTGAAGCTTTCTTT.

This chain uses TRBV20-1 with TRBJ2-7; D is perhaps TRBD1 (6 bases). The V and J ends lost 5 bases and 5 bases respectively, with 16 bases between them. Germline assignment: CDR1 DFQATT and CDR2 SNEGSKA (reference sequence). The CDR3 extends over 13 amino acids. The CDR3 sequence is CSAPDQGQDEQYF. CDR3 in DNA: TGCAGTGCTCCGGATCAGGGGCAGGACGAGCAGTACTTC.

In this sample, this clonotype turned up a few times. As DNA, the CDR3 is TGTGCCAGCAGCCCAACGCAGAACACCGGGGAGCTGTTTTTT. Protein sequence: CASSPTQNTGELFF. The V and J genes are TRBV7-9 and TRBJ2-2; D not certain. CDR1 is SEHNR, CDR2 FQNEAQ, per germline (reference sequence). The CDR3 runs to 14 residues. V lost 5 bases to trimming and J lost 1 base, with 8 bases between them.

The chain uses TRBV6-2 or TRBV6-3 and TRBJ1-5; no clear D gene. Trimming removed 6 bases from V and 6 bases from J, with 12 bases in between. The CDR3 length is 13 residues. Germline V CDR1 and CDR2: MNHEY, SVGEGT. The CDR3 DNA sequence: TGTGCCAGCAGGCCCAGAGCCGGTCAGCCCCAGCATTTT. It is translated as CASRPRAGQPQHF.

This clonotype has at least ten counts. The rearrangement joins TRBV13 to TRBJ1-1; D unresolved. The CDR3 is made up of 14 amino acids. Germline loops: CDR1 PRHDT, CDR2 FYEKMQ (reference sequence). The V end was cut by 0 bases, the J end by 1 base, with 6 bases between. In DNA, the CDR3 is TGTGCCAGCAGCTTAGGGAACGGGAACACTGAAGCTTTCTTT. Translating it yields CASSLGNGNTEAFF.

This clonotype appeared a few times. CDR3: CASSLAEGVGTEAFF. The CDR3 DNA follows: TGTGCCAGCAGCTTAGCTGAGGGAGTAGGCACTGAAGCTTTCTTT. This chain links TRBV7-2 with TRBJ1-1; the D is unclear. The germline gives CDR1 SGHTA, CDR2 FQGNSA. CDR3 length: 15 amino acids. Between the trimmed V and J ends, which lost 0 bases and 4 bases, there was a span of 12 bases.

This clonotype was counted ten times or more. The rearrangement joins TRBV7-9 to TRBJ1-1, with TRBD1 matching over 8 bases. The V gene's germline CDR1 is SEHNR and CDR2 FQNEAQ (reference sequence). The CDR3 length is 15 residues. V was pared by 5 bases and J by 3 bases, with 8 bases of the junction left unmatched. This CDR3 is CASSVTGQGDTEAFF. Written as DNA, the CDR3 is TGTGCCAGCAGCGTAACCGGACAGGGTGACACTGAAGCTTTCTTT.

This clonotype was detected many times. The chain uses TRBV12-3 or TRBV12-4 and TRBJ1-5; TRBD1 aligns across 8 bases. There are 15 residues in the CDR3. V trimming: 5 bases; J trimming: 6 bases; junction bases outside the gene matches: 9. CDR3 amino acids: CASSQGQAGLQPQHF. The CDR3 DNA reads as TGTGCCAGCAGTCAGGGACAGGCGGGACTTCAGCCCCAGCATTTT.

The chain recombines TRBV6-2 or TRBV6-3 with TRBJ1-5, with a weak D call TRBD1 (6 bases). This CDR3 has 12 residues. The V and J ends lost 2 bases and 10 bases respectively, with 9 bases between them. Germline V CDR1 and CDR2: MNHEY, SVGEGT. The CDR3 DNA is TGTGCCAGCAGTTACGCCGGGACACCCCAGCATTTT. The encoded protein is CASSYAGTPQHF.

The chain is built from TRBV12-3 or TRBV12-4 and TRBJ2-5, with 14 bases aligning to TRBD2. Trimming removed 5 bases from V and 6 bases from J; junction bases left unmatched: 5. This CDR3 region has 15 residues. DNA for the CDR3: TGTGCCAGCAGTCCAGGGACTAGCGGGAGCAAGACCCAGTACTTC. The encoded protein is CASSPGTSGSKTQYF.

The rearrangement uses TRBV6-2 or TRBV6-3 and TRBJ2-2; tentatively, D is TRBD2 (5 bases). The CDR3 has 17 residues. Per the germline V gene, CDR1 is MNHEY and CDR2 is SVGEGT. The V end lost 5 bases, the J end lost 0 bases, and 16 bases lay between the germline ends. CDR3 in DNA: TGTGCCAGCAGTACCTTACGCCAGCGGACGAACACCGGGGAGCTGTTTTTT. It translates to CASSTLRQRTNTGELFF.

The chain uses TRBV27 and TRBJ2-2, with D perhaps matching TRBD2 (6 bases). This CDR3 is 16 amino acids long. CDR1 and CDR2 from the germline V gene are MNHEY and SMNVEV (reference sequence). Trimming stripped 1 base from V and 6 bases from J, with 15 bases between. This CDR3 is CASSLFSSVYSGELFF. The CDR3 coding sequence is TGTGCCAGCAGTTTATTTTCTAGCGTGTATTCCGGGGAGCTGTTTTTT.

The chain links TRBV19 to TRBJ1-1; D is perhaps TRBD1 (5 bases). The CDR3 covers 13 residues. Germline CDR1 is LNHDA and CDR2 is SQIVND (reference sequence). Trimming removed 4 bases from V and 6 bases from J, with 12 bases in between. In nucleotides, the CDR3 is TGTGCCAGTAGTAAGGGACGGAGTGCTGAAGCTTTCTTT. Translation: CASSKGRSAEAFF.

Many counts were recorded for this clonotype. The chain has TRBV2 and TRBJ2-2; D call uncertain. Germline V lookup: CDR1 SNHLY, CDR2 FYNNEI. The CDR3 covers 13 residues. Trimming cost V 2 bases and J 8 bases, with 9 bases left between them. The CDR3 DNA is TGTGCCAGCAGTGAATCTGGTCCTGGGGAGCTGTTTTTT. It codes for CASSESGPGELFF.